These 2 T cell receptor beta chains share one sample of origin, sequenced in a study of OX40 agonist ivuxolimab in advanced cancers. Method: immunoSEQ multiplex PCR; TCRdb's copy keeps in-frame clones and lacks some. The data show roughly 68,000 clones, about 91% seen once. Source: CD4+ or CD8+ T cells sorted from blood, taken in a trial of the OX40 agonist ivuxolimab. All receptors come from an adult with an advanced solid tumor such as melanoma, head and neck, liver or kidney cancer.

The chain combines TRBV19 with TRBJ2-1; D perhaps matches TRBD1 (6 bases). The ends were cut back, 4 bases at V and 0 bases at J, with 10 bases in the middle. Looked up from germline, CDR1 is LNHDA and CDR2 is SQIVND (reference sequence). The CDR3 length is 15 residues. CDR3: CASSKQGSSYNEQFF. CDR3 coding DNA: TGTGCCAGTAGTAAACAGGGTTCCTCCTACAATGAGCAGTTCTTC. The full variable domain, rest sourced from reference TRBV19 and TRBJ2-1, is DGGITQSPKYLFRKEGQNVTLSCEQNLNHDAMYWYRQDPGQGLRLIYYSQIVNDFQKGDIAEGYSVSREKKESFPLTVTSAQKNPTAFYLCASSKQGSSYNEQFFGPGTRLTVL.

This rearrangement joins TRBV6-5 to TRBJ2-1; 8 nucleotides match TRBD2. The germline V gene has CDR1 MNHEY and CDR2 SVGAGI. This CDR3 has 15 residues. The trim removed 7 bases at V and 3 bases at J, leaving 8 bases unmatched. Here the CDR3 reads CASTTISGGYNEQFF. The CDR3 DNA follows: TGTGCCAGCACCACAATCAGCGGGGGCTACAATGAGCAGTTCTTC.